Listed below are T cell receptor beta chains from one sample, sequenced in a study of T-cell reconstitution after alpha-beta-depleted transplantation in children. TCRdb redid the calling of the PCR reads with MiXCR, one entry per CDR3 protein. The sample carries a few hundred thousand distinct CDR3 sequences, about an eighth recorded once. This sample comprised PBMCs, mostly from graft donor cells, obtained 360 days after TCRalphabeta/CD19-depleted stem cell transplant. The receptors shown here come from a male patient under 18 who had a stem cell transplant for acute myeloid leukemia, so the T cells may come from the graft donor. Each CDR3 is given without its conserved first and last residue. Each record gives: J gene, D gene, V gene, clone size, CDR3 protein. A D gene is named only where the DNA matches it firmly. Rows give clone size only sometimes, using once, few, many, or a class for an expanded clone.

>TRBJ1-1|TRBD1|TRBV5-1|few
ASSEQGARTSEAF
>TRBJ2-7|NA|TRBV7-9|few
ASISKDSLRGEQY
>TRBJ2-7|NA|TRBV12-3/TRBV12-4|NA
ASSLVEKQY
>TRBJ2-1|NA|TRBV7-9|many
ASSLGRLAGKSYNEQF
>TRBJ2-1|NA|TRBV9|few
ASSVALTGNEQF
>TRBJ2-4|NA|TRBV7-9|many
ASSLGDRDQIAKNIQY
>TRBJ2-3|NA|TRBV7-6|NA
ASSRSRTVTDTQY
>TRBJ2-3|TRBD2|TRBV28|many
ASRLAGRTDTQY
>TRBJ2-7|NA|TRBV12-3/TRBV12-4|few
ASREDGYEQY
>TRBJ2-5|TRBD2|TRBV12-3/TRBV12-4|few
ASSFGGGFEETQY
>TRBJ2-1|NA|TRBV29-1|NA
SVERFGDPRPEQF
>TRBJ2-2|TRBD2|TRBV11-2|few
ASSSRGLAGTNTGELF
>TRBJ2-2|NA|TRBV6-5|NA
ASSYSNSVATGELF
>TRBJ2-1|TRBD2|TRBV9|NA
ASSTPLLSGRIDREQF
>TRBJ2-7|TRBD1|TRBV20-1|NA
SARDRVGPQVVGGEQY
>TRBJ2-7|TRBD1|TRBV3-1|many
ASSPTSGTGGFKQY
>TRBJ2-7|NA|TRBV5-1|NA
ANIKPSGLAYEQY
>TRBJ2-2|TRBD1|TRBV18|many
ASLPRPQGADTGELF
>TRBJ2-1|NA|TRBV7-2|few
ASSLGRGHYEQF
>TRBJ2-2|TRBD1|TRBV18|few
ASSASTGQGAVWITGELF
>TRBJ2-2|NA|TRBV9|few
ASSVAINTGELF
>TRBJ1-1|NA|TRBV28|NA
ASSLGGGRTEAF
>TRBJ2-3|TRBD1|TRBV19|NA
ASRRTGGRSTDTQY
>TRBJ2-7|NA|TRBV6-2/TRBV6-3|many
ASSQTSYGGANEQY
>TRBJ1-1|NA|TRBV25-1|NA
ASSGVGVNTEAF
>TRBJ1-3|TRBD1|TRBV29-1|NA
SACQGQGKRNTIY
>TRBJ1-1|NA|TRBV12-3/TRBV12-4|many
ASSWAVPTVEAF
>TRBJ2-6|NA|TRBV12-3/TRBV12-4|few
ASSPDQPGANVLT
>TRBJ1-1|TRBD1|TRBV5-1|many
ASSRRQGNVDTEAF
>TRBJ2-1|TRBD2|TRBV4-3|many
ASSLGGGGLAENEQF
>TRBJ2-3|NA|TRBV23-1|NA
ASSQSNRARQY
>TRBJ2-3|TRBD1|TRBV7-9|NA
ASSPWTGVKTDTQY
>TRBJ2-7|NA|TRBV28|NA
ASSLPRASSYEQY
>TRBJ2-5|TRBD1|TRBV20-1|NA
SARAGGLWETQY
>TRBJ2-7|TRBD1|TRBV6-5|many
ASSAGTGRHEQY
>TRBJ2-7|NA|TRBV29-1|many
SVEGLANSEQY
>TRBJ2-7|NA|TRBV7-2|NA
ASSLIGRVEQY
>TRBJ2-5|NA|TRBV29-1|NA
SVRQLLGETQY
>TRBJ2-1|TRBD1|TRBV14|few
ASSQGDRGNEQF
>TRBJ2-6|NA|TRBV11-1|many
AGRYPGANVLT
>TRBJ2-1|TRBD2|TRBV3-1|NA
ASSQVLAGGSSYNEQF
>TRBJ2-4|TRBD2|TRBV7-8|NA
ASSLPRLAGVALAKNIQY
>TRBJ2-7|TRBD2|TRBV10-2|few
ASSGGRLAGSYYEQY
>TRBJ2-5|TRBD2|TRBV7-3|NA
ASSSPPSGGDQETQY
>TRBJ2-6|NA|TRBV27|NA
ACGPMSSGANVLT
>TRBJ2-7|NA|TRBV20-1|few
SASHVPGTGYEQY
>TRBJ2-7|NA|TRBV5-1|few
ASSSTRRGGEQY
>TRBJ2-7|TRBD2|TRBV29-1|NA
SVNSGRPYEQY
>TRBJ1-5|NA|TRBV19|NA
ASSMNAVNQPQH
>TRBJ2-1|NA|TRBV29-1|NA
SVVRGNEQF
>TRBJ2-7|TRBD2|TRBV13|few
ASSFPGLIYEQY
>TRBJ2-3|NA|TRBV5-1|few
ASSFRLAESTDTQY
>TRBJ2-7|NA|TRBV20-1|NA
SARWSLSGNEQY